Below, 9 T cell receptor beta chains from the same sample are listed, as sequenced in a study of cytomegalovirus exposure and HLA in healthy donors (dated by TCRdb to between 2016 and 2019). Receptor libraries were prepared by the immunoSEQ multiplex PCR assay. For the multiplex PCR, a mixture combining 60 forward primers for TCR Vbeta segments and 13 reverse primers for TCR Jbeta segments was used. In TCRdb, the immuneACCESS table is reduced to in-frame sequences with V and J assigned. These tables do not hold every clone; where another copy was compared, an unresolved V gene accounts for under half, and the others remain unexplained. This sample has approximately 160,000 clones in its table, and around 68% of those were observed once. The top ten clones comprise 2.8% of the sample. Sequenced sample: PBMCs. These receptors were taken from a woman aged 40 to 50 in good health and CMV-seropositive.

This clone was seen only once. The chain is built from TRBV14 and TRBJ1-2, with 7 bases aligning to TRBD1. CDR3 length equals 13 residues. Germline loops: CDR1 SGHDN, CDR2 FVKESK. J was trimmed by 5 bases and V by 4 bases; bases with no gene match: 4. This CDR3 is CASSPGTDYGYTF. In DNA, the CDR3 is TGTGCCAGCAGCCCCGGGACAGATTATGGCTACACCTTC.

The chain carries TRBV7-2 and TRBJ1-2; 10 bases fit TRBD1. CDR3 length equals 13 residues. The ends lost 5 bases at V and 7 bases at J; junction bases unmatched: 4. Germline V gene sequence: CDR1 SGHTA, CDR2 FQGNSA. The CDR3 bases are TGTGCCAGCAGCCGGGGGACAGGGGTTGGCTACACCTTC. Encoded protein: CASSRGTGVGYTF.

The genes are TRBV9 and TRBJ2-7; a weak D match, TRBD2 (5 bases). Germline V gives CDR1 SGDLS, CDR2 YYNGEE. This CDR3 is built from 15 residues. Trimming pared 3 bases from V and 2 bases from J, leaving 15 bases between. The CDR3 here is CASSGASRGPYEQYF. CDR3 bases: TGTGCCAGCAGCGGAGCCTCTAGAGGGCCCTACGAGCAGTACTTC.

This clone was seen only once. The chain employs TRBV28 and TRBJ2-7; D may be TRBD1 (5 bases). Trimming stripped 4 bases from V and 4 bases from J, with 17 bases between. This CDR3 comprises 15 residues. Germline V gives CDR1 MDHEN, CDR2 SYDVKM. CDR3 residues: CASSSPSGFRYEQYF. The DNA for the CDR3 is TGTGCCAGCAGTTCCCCGTCAGGGTTTAGGTACGAGCAGTACTTC.

The chain is built from TRBV6-5 and TRBJ1-2, with TRBD1 matching 8 bases. This CDR3 spans 14 amino acids. CDR1 and CDR2 (germline): MNHEY, SVGAGI. V lost 10 bases and J lost 7; bases outside the gene matches: 14. CDR3 DNA: TGTGCCACCGGGGGAGACAGGGGCATGGGTGGCTACACCTTC. Protein product: CATGGDRGMGGYTF.

The chain is built from TRBV28 and TRBJ1-5, with 8 bases aligning to TRBD1. Germline values: CDR1 MDHEN, CDR2 SYDVKM. The V gene end was trimmed by 6 bases and the J gene end by 4 bases; junction bases not matched to a gene: 14. The CDR3 extends over 17 amino acids. For the CDR3, the DNA is TGTGCCAGCAGGGATCGACAGGGGAGTATAGGGAATCAGCCCCAGCATTTT. This translates into CASRDRQGSIGNQPQHF.

This clone is a singleton in its sample. V usage is TRBV11-3 and J usage is TRBJ2-1; 7 bases map to TRBD1. Germline-derived CDR1 and CDR2 are SGHNT and YENEEA. The CDR3 length is 13 residues. Unmatched junction bases numbered 7, after V lost 5 bases and J lost 9 bases. CDR3 DNA sequence: TGTGCCAGCAGCCGGGACAGTGTCAGTGAGCAGTTCTTC. Amino acids: CASSRDSVSEQFF.

The V gene is TRBV11-2, the J gene TRBJ2-7; D possibly corresponds to TRBD2 (7 bases). This CDR3 comprises 11 residues. V dropped 9 bases and J dropped 7 bases, with 13 bases sitting between them. Germline-derived CDR1 and CDR2 are SGHAT and FQNNGV. The CDR3 region is CASQGRGEQYF. The CDR3 coding sequence is TGTGCCAGTCAGGGGAGGGGGGAGCAGTACTTC.

The chain is built from TRBV5-1 and TRBJ2-7; no clear D. From germline, CDR1 is SGHRS and CDR2 YFSETQ. Trimming pared 0 bases from V and 0 bases from J, leaving 4 bases between. The length of the CDR3 is 13 residues. CDR3 in DNA: TGCGCCAGCAGCTTGGGTAGCTCCTACGAGCAGTACTTC. This translates into CASSLGSSYEQYF.